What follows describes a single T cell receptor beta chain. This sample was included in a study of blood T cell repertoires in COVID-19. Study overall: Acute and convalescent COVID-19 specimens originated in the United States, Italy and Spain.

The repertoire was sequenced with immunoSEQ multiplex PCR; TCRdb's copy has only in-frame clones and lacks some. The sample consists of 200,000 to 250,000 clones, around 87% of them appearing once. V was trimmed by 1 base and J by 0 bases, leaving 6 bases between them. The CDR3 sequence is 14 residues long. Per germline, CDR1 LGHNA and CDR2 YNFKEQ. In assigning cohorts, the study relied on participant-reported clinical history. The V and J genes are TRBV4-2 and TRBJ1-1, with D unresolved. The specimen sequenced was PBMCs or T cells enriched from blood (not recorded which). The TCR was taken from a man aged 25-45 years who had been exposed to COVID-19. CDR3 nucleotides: TGTGCCAGCAGCCAAGGGGCCTTGAACACTGAAGCTTTCTTT. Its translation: CASSQGALNTEAFF.